This TCR beta chain originates from a study of Ad26.COV2.S vaccination and SARS-CoV-2 variants (dated by TCRdb to 2020 to 2022). For the study in its entirety: TCRbeta repertoire sequencing served as the tool for gauging how specific and how broad the SARS-CoV-2-reactive T cell receptors were following Ad26.COV2.S vaccination. The TCR-sequenced set comprised around 30 samples: around 20 Ad26.COV2.S vaccine recipients, 5 placebo recipients and 8 SARS-CoV-2 convalescent individuals. Points the paper makes about the study in general: The authors noted that the TCR breadth and depth analyses may have underestimated total T cell responses. Non-spike TCR breadth was comparable between vaccine and placebo recipients, consistent with the vaccine containing only spike. After vaccination, substantial breadth of spike-specific CD8+ and CD4+ T cell responses was reported. Higher spike-specific TCR breadth was observed in Ad26.COV2.S recipients than in placebo recipients (P = 0.0014).

The immunoSEQ Assay was the method used to sequence TCRbeta CDR3 regions. After extraction, genomic DNA underwent amplification by bias-controlled multiplex PCR, followed by high-throughput sequencing. As for the original processing: To quantify the absolute abundance of every unique TCRbeta CDR3 region, sequences were collapsed and filtered. T cell fraction was estimated by normalizing TCRbeta template counts to usable DNA, with usable DNA measured through amplification of reference genes found in all nucleated cells. Repertoire TCRs were annotated as SARS-CoV-2-specific when V gene, CDR3 amino acid sequence and J gene were exactly matched to a known reactive TCR set. The reference SARS-CoV-2 TCR set was derived from MIRA and filtered for enrichment in COVID-19-positive ImmuneCODE repertoires, a step that removed public or cross-reactive TCRs. Based on the MIRA antigens, annotated TCRs were further analysed at the level of specific ORF or position within ORF. Depth was the summed frequency of annotated unique rearrangements, while breadth was defined as annotated unique rearrangements over total unique productive rearrangements. Group comparisons of TCR breadth used two-sided Wilcoxon rank-sum tests. This immuneACCESS table, as held by TCRdb, lists in-frame sequences with V and J called but not all clones. Of the missing ones, under half trace to an unresolved V gene in checked studies; the others have no known cause. V and J calls and clone size are copied from that table; D and trimming were computed from the DNA. For this sample the table gives some 190,000 clones, of which about 83% were detected only once. 5.5% to 6% of the sample rests with the top ten.

For this clone: Its antigen remains undetermined. No much larger clonotype is one base removed from it; base qualities were not supplied.

Including the terminal cysteine and phenylalanine, the CDR3 comprises 14 residues. CDR3 DNA is the only sequence kept; it has 42 bases, read in frame from the first base. Germline trimming amounts to 4 bases on V and 4 bases on J, with 6 as the count of junction bases outside the gene matches. The germline V gene (reference sequence) gives CDR1 as MNHEY and CDR2 as SMNVEV. In the paper's terms, the time point label means: individuals recovered from natural SARS-CoV-2 infection. This material consisted of peripheral blood, taken after recovery from COVID-19. The receptor comes from a human donor who had recovered from COVID-19. The chain is assembled from TRBV27 and TRBJ2-7, with 8 central nucleotides matching TRBD1. For the CDR3, the sequence is CASSSDRARYEQYF. The nucleotide sequence reads as follows: TGTGCCAGCAGTTCGGACAGGGCTAGGTACGAGCAGTACTTC.